One and the same sample provided the 32 T cell receptor beta chains below, sequenced in a study of shared clonotypes between healthy human individuals. Assay used: immunoSEQ multiplex PCR; TCRdb lists only in-frame clones, some missing. The sample includes fewer than 600,000 clones, around 75% of them seen just once. The sequencing sample was made of PBMCs. Every receptor here comes from a woman aged 40 to 50 in good health. Some clones in this sample may be carry-over from other donors' samples.

This clone occurred a few times. The chain employs TRBV6-5 and TRBJ2-7; D uncertain. The CDR3 loop spans 14 amino acids. Germline CDR1 reads MNHEY; CDR2 reads SVGAGI. V shed 7 bases and J shed 0 bases, with 13 bases lying between them. The CDR3 nucleotides are TGTGCCAGCACCCCGAGGCGGAGCTCCTACGAGCAGTACTTC. Amino acid sequence: CASTPRRSSYEQYF.

This clone has only a few counts. V usage is TRBV7-8 and J usage is TRBJ2-1, with no clear D. CDR3 length: 11 amino acids. Germline V CDR1 and CDR2: SGHVS, FQNEAQ. Trimming took 2 bases from V and 8 from J, leaving 4 bases between them. The CDR3 loop reads CASSLFDEQFF. CDR3 nucleotide sequence: TGTGCCAGCAGCTTATTCGATGAGCAGTTCTTC.

The chain joins TRBV10-2 to TRBJ2-1; 7 bases are a match to TRBD2. V gave up 7 bases and J gave up 8 bases; unmatched junction bases: 11. In germline, CDR1 is WSHSY, CDR2 SAAADI. The CDR3 loop spans 14 amino acids. The CDR3 loop reads CASNGLGGSYEQFF. The CDR3 DNA reads TGCGCCAGCAACGGATTAGGCGGGAGTTATGAGCAGTTCTTC.

The chain is built from TRBV5-1 and TRBJ2-1, with TRBD1 identical over 8 bases. The CDR3 length is 15 residues. With V trimmed by 0 bases and J by 4 bases, 3 bases remained unmatched. From germline, CDR1 is SGHRS and CDR2 YFSETQ. CDR3 residues: CASSLVGQGYNEQFF. CDR3 bases: TGCGCCAGCAGCTTGGTCGGACAGGGATACAATGAGCAGTTCTTC.

V and J are TRBV30 and TRBJ1-2; D is perhaps TRBD1 (6 bases). This CDR3 comprises 15 residues. Per the germline V gene, CDR1 is GTSNPN and CDR2 is SVGIG (reference sequence). V was clipped by 5 bases and J by 7 bases, with 23 bases between them. The CDR3 coding sequence is TGTGCCTGGGGAGATTACAGGGCTTCTGTTGTTGGCTACACCTTC. This gives the protein CAWGDYRASVVGYTF.

This clone was observed a single time. V and J are TRBV2 and TRBJ1-5; tentatively, D is TRBD1 (6 bases). The CDR3 loop spans 14 amino acids. The ends were cut back, 3 bases at V and 4 bases at J, with 10 bases in the middle. Germline V CDR1 and CDR2: SNHLY, FYNNEI. The CDR3 sequence is CASSERGRNQPQHF. The CDR3 bases are TGTGCCAGCAGTGAGAGGGGGAGGAATCAGCCCCAGCATTTT.

This clone was recorded only once. J is TRBJ1-5 and V is TRBV2; D unresolved. This CDR3 has 15 amino acids. V dropped 3 bases and J dropped 2 bases, with 11 bases sitting between them. CDR1 and CDR2 (germline): SNHLY, FYNNEI. The CDR3 DNA sequence: TGTGCCAGCAGTGAGGGTGTTCAACGCAATCAGCCCCAGCATTTT. Translation: CASSEGVQRNQPQHF.

The J gene is TRBJ1-5, the V gene TRBV2; no clear D gene. The germline CDR1 and CDR2 sequences are SNHLY and FYNNEI. This CDR3 is 16 amino acids long. V was pared by 2 bases and J by 4 bases, with 15 bases between. The CDR3 DNA reads as TGTGCCAGCAGTGAATTTTTTTCCGGTGGGAATCAGCCCCAGCATTTT. It specifies CASSEFFSGGNQPQHF.

Only a few counts were recorded for this clone. The chain carries TRBV19 and TRBJ2-1, with 8 bases aligning to TRBD2. Germline CDR1 is LNHDA and CDR2 is SQIVND (reference sequence). CDR3 size: 14 residues. V gave up 1 base and J gave up 8 bases; unmatched junction bases: 4. CDR3 protein: CASSIAAGGDEQFF. The CDR3 coding sequence is TGTGCCAGTAGTATAGCGGCGGGGGGCGATGAGCAGTTCTTC.

V gene TRBV18 combines with J gene TRBJ2-5, with 12 bases lining up with TRBD2. Germline V lookup: CDR1 KGHSH, CDR2 LQKENI. V lost 6 bases to trimming and J lost 5 bases; unmatched junction nucleotides: 1. The CDR3 has 13 residues. CDR3 sequence: CASSGTSGETQYF. CDR3 coding DNA: TGTGCCAGCTCTGGGACTAGCGGGGAGACCCAGTACTTC.

A note on this clone: Additional DNA sequences in this sample encode the identical CDR3. V and J are TRBV28 and TRBJ2-7; D possibly corresponds to TRBD1 (5 bases). Germline V gene sequence: CDR1 MDHEN, CDR2 SYDVKM. There are 14 residues in the CDR3. V lost 2 bases to trimming and J lost 0 bases, with 8 bases between them. CDR3 sequence (DNA): TGTGCCAGCAGTTTAGCAGGGTTCTCCTACGAGCAGTACTTC. This codes for CASSLAGFSYEQYF.

This clone was found many times. V is TRBV5-1 and J is TRBJ2-2; 9 bases are a match to TRBD1. In germline, CDR1 is SGHRS, CDR2 YFSETQ. The CDR3 runs 14 residues. The ends lost 1 base at V and 6 bases at J; junction bases unmatched: 1. The CDR3 nucleotides read TGCGCCAGCAGCTTGACAGGGGGCCCCGGGGAGCTGTTTTTT. This gives the protein CASSLTGGPGELFF.

This clone was detected only once. The rearrangement links TRBV29-1 to TRBJ2-1; 11 positions match TRBD2. V lost 3 bases to trimming and J lost 7 bases; unmatched junction nucleotides: 8. From germline, CDR1 is SQVTM and CDR2 ANQGSEA. The CDR3 runs 15 residues. The CDR3 here is CSVDRGTSGRNEQFF. As DNA, the CDR3 is TGCAGCGTTGATAGGGGGACTAGCGGCCGGAATGAGCAGTTCTTC.

The chain has TRBV4-3 and TRBJ2-1; D is possibly TRBD2 (6 bases). Germline V lookup: CDR1 LGHNA, CDR2 YSLEER. The germline V and J ends were trimmed by 0 bases and 0 bases, with 12 bases remaining between them. The CDR3 is made up of 17 amino acids. The CDR3 reads CASSQDQSGSSYNEQFF. In DNA, the CDR3 is TGCGCCAGCAGCCAAGATCAGTCCGGGAGCTCCTACAATGAGCAGTTCTTC.

The chain uses TRBV11-1 and TRBJ2-3; unclear D gene. The CDR3 length is 14 residues. CDR1 is SGHAT and CDR2 is FQDESV in the germline V gene (reference sequence). V was cut by 1 base and J by 5 bases, with 10 bases left in between. CDR3 in DNA: TGTGCCAGCAGCTTAGAGGTCCGAATAGATACGCAGTATTTT. It specifies CASSLEVRIDTQYF.

This chain links TRBV7-2 with TRBJ1-1, with D unclear. Trimming left V 5 bases short and J 3 bases short, with 16 bases between. This CDR3 has 15 amino acids. The germline CDR1 and CDR2 sequences are SGHTA and FQGNSA. CDR3 sequence: CASSAQWAFDTEAFF. Here the CDR3 DNA reads TGTGCCAGCAGCGCACAGTGGGCATTCGACACTGAAGCTTTCTTT.

The chain links TRBV10-3 to TRBJ1-5, with D unclear. From germline, CDR1 is ENHRY and CDR2 SYGVKD. The CDR3 spans 13 residues. The V end was cut by 0 bases, the J end by 5 bases, with 5 bases between. The CDR3 DNA reads TGTGCCATCAGTGAGTCGAAGGATCAGCCCCAGCATTTT. This translates into CAISESKDQPQHF.

The V call is TRBV9, the J call TRBJ2-2, with a possible D match to TRBD2 (5 bases). CDR3 size: 15 residues. V lost 0 bases and J lost 0, with 6 bases in between. Germline V CDR1 and CDR2: SGDLS, YYNGEE. CDR3 DNA sequence: TGTGCCAGCAGCGTAGCCGGGGCGAACACCGGGGAGCTGTTTTTT. Residues: CASSVAGANTGELFF.

The chain has TRBV2 and TRBJ2-4, with TRBD2 identical over 7 bases. J lost 9 bases, V lost 8 bases, and 7 bases had no gene match. The CDR3 covers 12 residues. The V gene's germline CDR1 is SNHLY and CDR2 FYNNEI. The CDR3 DNA reads TGTGCCAGCGAAGGGAGGGCCGGCATTCAGTACTTC. It translates to CASEGRAGIQYF.

This clone was counted once. The J gene is TRBJ1-1, the V gene TRBV7-9; perhaps TRBD1 as D (5 bases). The CDR3 length is 15 residues. Germline assignment: CDR1 SEHNR and CDR2 FQNEAQ (reference sequence). V was cut by 2 bases and J by 4 bases, with 14 bases left in between. The CDR3 coding sequence is TGTGCCAGCAGCTTACTAACTGGAGGGGCCACTGAAGCTTTCTTT. It is translated as CASSLLTGGATEAFF. The full variable domain, rest sourced from reference TRBV7-9 and TRBJ1-1, is DTGVSQNPRHKITKRGQNVTFRCDPISEHNRLYWYRQTLGQGPEFLTYFQNEAQLEKSRLLSDRFSAERPKGSFSTLEIQRTEQGDSAMYLCASSLLTGGATEAFFGQGTRLTVV.

This clone was found a few times. V and J are TRBV19 and TRBJ2-3; 12 bases are a match to TRBD2. The V segment lost 5 bases and the J segment 6 bases; nucleotides outside the gene matches: 6. The germline V gene encodes CDR1 LNHDA and CDR2 SQIVND (reference sequence). This CDR3 has 15 amino acids. The CDR3 loop is CASSLAGGPWDTQYF. CDR3 DNA: TGTGCCAGTAGTCTAGCGGGAGGGCCCTGGGATACGCAGTATTTT.

The rearrangement joins TRBV4-3 to TRBJ1-1, with TRBD1 as a possible D gene (5 bases). The CDR3 covers 16 residues. Germline V gives CDR1 LGHNA, CDR2 YSLEER. Trimming took 5 bases from V and 4 from J, leaving 20 bases between them. Here the CDR3 DNA reads TGCGCCAGCAGCTCCTCCCCTGATAACGGGGGCACTGAAGCTTTCTTT. Translated, it gives CASSSSPDNGGTEAFF.

On this clone: Being one base from a much bigger clone, this may be a read error. This chain connects TRBV7-3 to TRBJ2-1; TRBD2 aligns across 9 bases. In germline, CDR1 is SGHTA, CDR2 FQGTGA. V was pared by 3 bases and J by 2 bases, with 2 bases of the junction left unmatched. The CDR3 contains 15 residues. The CDR3 protein is CASSFLAGTYNEQFF. The CDR3 DNA reads TGTGCCAGCAGCTTTCTAGCGGGAACCTACAATGAGCAGTTCTTC. Supplemented by reference TRBV7-3 and TRBJ2-1, the full variable domain reads GAGVSQTPSNKVTEKGKYVELRCDPISGHTALYWYRQSLGQGPEFLIYFQGTGAADDSGLPNDRFFAVRPEGSVSTLKIQRTERGDSAVYLCASSFLAGTYNEQFFGPGTRLTVL.

This CDR3 is CASSLMQDTEAFF. CDR3 nucleotides: TGTGCCAGCAGCTTAATGCAGGACACTGAAGCTTTCTTT. The chain combines TRBV7-3 with TRBJ1-1; D not resolved. Between the trimmed V and J ends, which lost 1 base and 3 bases, there was a span of 6 bases. Germline V gene sequence: CDR1 SGHTA, CDR2 FQGTGA. The CDR3 length is 13 residues.

The CDR3, as DNA: TGCGCCAGCAGCTTTGAAGTATCTGGGGCCAACGTCCTGACTTTC. This gives the protein CASSFEVSGANVLTF. The rearrangement links TRBV5-1 to TRBJ2-6; D uncertain. The CDR3 consists of 15 residues. The V gene lost 2 bases and the J gene lost 1 base, with 7 bases spanning the gap. Germline V lookup: CDR1 SGHRS, CDR2 YFSETQ.

The rearrangement uses TRBV6-5 and TRBJ1-1, with a possible D match to TRBD1 (5 bases). V lost 4 bases and J 4 bases, leaving 13 bases between the germline ends. The germline V gene encodes CDR1 MNHEY and CDR2 SVGAGI. The CDR3 totals 14 residues. CDR3 region: CASSFDGTATEAFF. The DNA for the CDR3 is TGTGCCAGCAGTTTTGACGGGACGGCCACTGAAGCTTTCTTT.

On this clone itself: The sample contains more than one DNA sequence encoding this CDR3. The DNA of the CDR3 is TGTGCCAGCTCACCACCCATCTCTGGAAACACCATATATTTT. This gives the protein CASSPPISGNTIYF. The rearrangement uses TRBV18 and TRBJ1-3; no clear D gene. The V gene's germline CDR1 is KGHSH and CDR2 LQKENI. This CDR3 region has 14 residues. Trimming took off 0 bases at V and 0 bases at J, with 3 bases between the two ends. Combining the CDR3 with reference TRBV18 and TRBJ1-3 gives the whole variable domain NAGVMQNPRHLVRRRGQEARLRCSPMKGHSHVYWYRQLPEEGLKFMVYLQKENIIDESGMPKERFSAEFPKEGPSILRIQQVVRGDSAAYFCASSPPISGNTIYFGEGSWLTVV.

Written as DNA, the CDR3 is TGTGCCAGTAGTGTCCAACTAGCGGGGGCCGGGGAGCTGTTTTTT. Its protein is CASSVQLAGAGELFF. This chain links TRBV19 with TRBJ2-2, with 11 bases matching TRBD2. From germline, CDR1 is LNHDA and CDR2 SQIVND (reference sequence). J gave up 6 bases and V 5 bases, and 5 bases lay outside the gene matches. This CDR3 is 15 amino acids long.

The sample holds a few counts of this clone. The chain combines TRBV11-2 with TRBJ1-2; TRBD1 matches 7 bases. V gave up 5 bases and J gave up 4 bases; unmatched junction bases: 7. CDR1 and CDR2 from the germline V gene are SGHAT and FQNNGV. This CDR3 spans 14 amino acids. Written as DNA, the CDR3 is TGTGCCAGCAGCGAAAAGGACAGGTCCTATGGCTACACCTTC. Protein: CASSEKDRSYGYTF.

The chain uses TRBV5-4 and TRBJ2-5; D is perhaps TRBD1 (6 bases). The length of the CDR3 is 15 residues. Deletions cut 4 bases from V and 5 bases from J, with 18 bases between. The germline V gene has CDR1 SGHNT and CDR2 YYREEE (reference sequence). The DNA for the CDR3 is TGTGCCAGCAGCGAATATACCTCGAGGGGGGAGACCCAGTACTTC. Its protein product is CASSEYTSRGETQYF.

The rearrangement uses TRBV2 and TRBJ2-3, with D uncertain. The CDR3 runs to 15 residues. The V end was cut by 6 bases, the J end by 10 bases, with 23 bases between. Germline loops: CDR1 SNHLY, CDR2 FYNNEI. The CDR3 coding sequence is TGTGCCAGCAGCTCGGCCGGGCTACCATTTTTTCCGCAGTATTTT. Protein product: CASSSAGLPFFPQYF.

In its sample, this clone was seen a few times. The chain joins TRBV6-5 to TRBJ2-7; D might be TRBD2 (6 bases). The CDR3 totals 15 residues. Germline assignment: CDR1 MNHEY and CDR2 SVGAGI. The V end was cut by 0 bases, the J end by 3 bases, with 12 bases between. The CDR3 DNA follows: TGTGCCAGCAGTTACTCGGAGGCGGGAATCTACGAGCAGTACTTC. It specifies CASSYSEAGIYEQYF.